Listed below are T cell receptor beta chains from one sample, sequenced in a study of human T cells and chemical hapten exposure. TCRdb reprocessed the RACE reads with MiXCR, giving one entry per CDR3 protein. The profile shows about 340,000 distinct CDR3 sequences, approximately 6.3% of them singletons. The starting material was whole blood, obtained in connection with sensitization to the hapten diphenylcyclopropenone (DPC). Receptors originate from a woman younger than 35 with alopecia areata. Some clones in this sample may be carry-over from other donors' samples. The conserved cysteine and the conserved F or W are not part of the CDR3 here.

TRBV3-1 ASSQPRDPRDTQY
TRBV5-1 ASRRTGTDTQY
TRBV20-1 SASPDTRLNEKLF
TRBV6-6 ASSYGFDNQPQH
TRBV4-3 ASSQATGQNEAF
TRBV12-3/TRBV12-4 ASSLEDSFNEKLF
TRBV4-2 ASSQLQGVDNSPLH
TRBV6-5 ASSHGTGSNQPQH
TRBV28 ASKKSLDRGGYT
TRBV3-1 ASSQERLRGLTQNEQF
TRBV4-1 ASRGPLRNTEAF
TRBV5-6 ASSLALGNQPQH
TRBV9 ASSVGGVMGTQY
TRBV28 ASSTSGGIGQF
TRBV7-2 ASSPKGSDTQY
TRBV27 ASSPHRDSNNSPLH
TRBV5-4 ASSSRQVRPNYGYT
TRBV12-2 ASRPLPRTRLWEQY
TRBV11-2 ASSLEVWGALEDTQY
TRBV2 ASSEKGHRANVLT
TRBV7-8 ASSLGPDFQDTQY
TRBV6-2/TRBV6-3 ASSRTGQGPPGETQY
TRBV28 ASRPGTGHYEQY
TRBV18 ASSPPDGSWVQY
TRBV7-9 ASSPQGREETQY
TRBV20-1 SARVSSGGGRNEQF
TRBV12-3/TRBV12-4 ASSFQGESAEAF